The 22 T cell receptor beta chains listed next were all sequenced from one sample in a study of T cells after yellow fever vaccination. TCRdb reanalysed the 5' RACE reads using MiXCR and keeps one entry per CDR3 protein. The table has tens of thousands of distinct CDR3 sequences, 7.3% seen once; the top ten hold approximately 29%. The sample in question was CD8+ T cells sorted from PBMCs, obtained 10 days after the first yellow fever vaccination. These receptors all come from a man younger than 30 who received the YFV17D yellow fever vaccine.

This clonotype was observed a few times. CDR3 sequence (DNA): TGTGCCAGCAGTGTCAAGGTCTACGAGCAGTACGTC. Its protein product is CASSVKVYEQYV. This chain links TRBV6-5 with TRBJ2-7, with D unclear. Trimming stripped 5 bases from V and 3 bases from J, with 8 bases between. This CDR3 is built from 12 residues. The germline CDR1 and CDR2 sequences are MNHEY and SVGAGI.

The chain carries TRBV7-9 and TRBJ1-1; no firm D call. Trimming cost V 5 bases and J 8 bases, with 12 bases left between them. The germline gives CDR1 SEHNR, CDR2 FQNEAQ (reference sequence). The CDR3 runs to 12 residues. As DNA, the CDR3 is TGTGCCAGCAGCCCTATACTGGGAGAAGCTTTCTTT. It yields the protein CASSPILGEAFF.

This clonotype was counted ten times or more. The J gene is TRBJ2-3, the V gene TRBV6-5; TRBD1 might be the D (5 bases). The CDR3 loop spans 16 amino acids. Per the germline V gene, CDR1 is MNHEY and CDR2 is SVGAGI. The germline V and J ends were trimmed by 0 bases and 1 base, with 11 bases remaining between them. CDR3 protein: CASSYSAGLGTDTQYF. CDR3 nucleotides: TGTGCCAGCAGTTACTCGGCAGGGCTGGGCACAGATACGCAGTATTTT.

This clonotype has at least ten counts. The J gene is TRBJ1-2, the V gene TRBV7-6, with a tentative D call TRBD1 (5 bases). The CDR3 sequence is 13 residues long. Germline V lookup: CDR1 SGHVS, CDR2 FNYEAQ. Trimming took 5 bases from V and 5 from J, leaving 12 bases between them. CDR3 residues: CASSPGGTYGYTF. The CDR3 nucleotides read TGTGCCAGCAGCCCGGGGGGGACGTATGGCTACACCTTC.

The sample holds a few counts of this clonotype. The rearrangement uses TRBV2 and TRBJ2-3; the match to TRBD1 covers 7 bases. J gave up 3 bases and V 4 bases, and 4 bases lay outside the gene matches. The CDR3 extends over 14 amino acids. CDR1 is SNHLY, CDR2 FYNNEI, per germline. CDR3 in DNA: TGTGCCAGCAGTGGACAGGGTAGTACAGATACGCAGTATTTT. Protein product: CASSGQGSTDTQYF.

The sample holds many counts of this clonotype. This chain connects TRBV9 to TRBJ2-1; 7 bases match TRBD1. The V gene's germline CDR1 is SGDLS and CDR2 YYNGEE. The V gene end was trimmed by 3 bases and the J gene end by 3 bases; junction bases not matched to a gene: 6. The CDR3 has 15 residues. The CDR3 reads CASSAPGTDYNEQFF. CDR3 DNA sequence: TGTGCCAGCAGCGCCCCCGGGACAGACTACAATGAGCAGTTCTTC.

This clonotype was seen repeatedly, ten times or more. This chain joins TRBV15 and TRBJ1-2; D might be TRBD1 (5 bases). The ends were cut back, 8 bases at V and 8 bases at J, with 18 bases in the middle. The CDR3 covers 13 residues. Germline loops: CDR1 LNHNV, CDR2 YYDKDF (reference sequence). In nucleotides, the CDR3 is TGTGCCACCGCCGTCCTAAGGGGCCGCGGCTACACCTTC. Its translation is CATAVLRGRGYTF. The full variable domain, completed using reference TRBV15 and TRBJ1-2, is DAMVIQNPRYQVTQFGKPVTLSCSQTLNHNVMYWYQQKSSQAPKLLFHYYDKDFNNEADTPDNFQSRRPNTSFCFLDIRSPGLGDTAMYLCATAVLRGRGYTFGSGTRLTVV.

This clonotype was counted many times. V is TRBV4-1 and J is TRBJ2-2; unclear D gene. The CDR3 extends over 13 amino acids. V was trimmed by 8 bases and J by 2 bases, leaving 9 bases between them. CDR1 MGHRA and CDR2 YSYEKL come from the germline V gene. CDR3 DNA sequence: TGCGCCAGCTTGGGTTTCAACACCGGGGAGCTGTTTTTT. Its translation is CASLGFNTGELFF.

This chain joins TRBV9 and TRBJ2-1, with D possibly TRBD2 on 7 matching bases. Trimming took 5 bases from V and 3 from J, leaving 21 bases between them. CDR1 is SGDLS, CDR2 YYNGEE, per germline. The CDR3 loop spans 17 amino acids. CDR3 nucleotides: TGTGCCAGCAGGGATAATCCCGCGGGGGCCCACTACAATGAGCAGTTCTTC. This gives the protein CASRDNPAGAHYNEQFF.

Many counts were recorded for this clonotype. The rearrangement uses TRBV28 and TRBJ2-7; D possibly corresponds to TRBD2 (6 bases). V lost 4 bases to trimming and J lost 0 bases, with 10 bases between them. The CDR3 runs to 14 residues. Germline lookup yields CDR1 MDHEN and CDR2 SYDVKM. The CDR3 sequence: CASSYVGLSYEQYV. CDR3 DNA sequence: TGTGCCAGCAGTTACGTGGGACTCTCCTACGAGCAGTACGTC.

The chain uses TRBV2 and TRBJ2-1; TRBD2 might be the D (5 bases). Between the trimmed V and J ends, which lost 7 bases and 5 bases, there was a span of 12 bases. CDR3 size: 13 residues. Germline lookup yields CDR1 SNHLY and CDR2 FYNNEI. CDR3 sequence: CASTWTGNNEQFF. As DNA, the CDR3 is TGTGCCAGCACTTGGACTGGAAACAATGAGCAGTTCTTC.

The rearrangement links TRBV29-1 to TRBJ1-4; possibly TRBD1 for D (5 bases). CDR1 is SQVTM and CDR2 is ANQGSEA in the germline V gene. The V gene lost 5 bases and the J gene lost 8 bases, with 12 bases spanning the gap. This CDR3 is built from 12 residues. The DNA of the CDR3 is TGCAGCGTTTCGAGGGGCGAGGAAAAACTGTTTTTT. It translates to CSVSRGEEKLFF.

This clonotype was found many times. For the CDR3, the DNA is TGCGCCAGCAGCCCCTCCCCGGGAGGAAAAAAAGAGACCCAGTACTTC. Translating it yields CASSPSPGGKKETQYF. The chain has TRBV4-1 and TRBJ2-5; 7 nucleotides agree with TRBD2. Germline-derived CDR1 and CDR2 are MGHRA and YSYEKL. There are 16 residues in the CDR3. V shed 4 bases, J shed 3 bases, and the junction held 11 bases outside the gene matches.

This clonotype was counted many times. The chain couples TRBV29-1 to TRBJ1-1, with D uncertain. The germline V gene has CDR1 SQVTM and CDR2 ANQGSEA. This CDR3 comprises 11 residues. V dropped 4 bases and J dropped 7 bases, with 10 bases sitting between them. The CDR3 sequence is CSVGSGGEAFF. As DNA, the CDR3 is TGCAGCGTTGGCAGTGGTGGTGAAGCTTTCTTT.

This clonotype was seen at least ten times. The J gene is TRBJ2-3, the V gene TRBV4-3, with D hard to call. Germline lookup yields CDR1 LGHNA and CDR2 YSLEER. The CDR3 contains 15 residues. Deletions cut 0 bases from V and 0 bases from J, with 7 bases between. The CDR3 bases are TGCGCCAGCAGCCAAGATTACATTAGCACAGATACGCAGTATTTT. This sequence encodes CASSQDYISTDTQYF.

The chain joins TRBV12-3 or TRBV12-4 to TRBJ1-2, with TRBD1 identical over 8 bases. Losses at the gene ends were 4 bases for V and 6 bases for J; bases not matched to a gene: 10. The CDR3 is made up of 15 amino acids. CDR3 in amino acids: CASSSPGGLVDGYTF. The CDR3 region has the DNA TGTGCCAGCAGTTCCCCAGGGGGCCTCGTGGATGGCTACACCTTC.

This clonotype was observed many times. The CDR3 coding sequence is TGTGCCAGTGGTGTCGGACAGGGGGCTCTCGAGCAGTACTTC. Its protein is CASGVGQGALEQYF. The chain couples TRBV6-5 to TRBJ2-7; TRBD1 agrees at 11 bases. The V and J ends lost 9 bases and 6 bases, in that order; junction bases with no gene match: 10. Germline V gene lookup returns CDR1 MNHEY and CDR2 SVGAGI. CDR3 length: 14 residues.

This clonotype has just a few counts. V is TRBV7-9 and J is TRBJ2-5; D gene uncertain. This CDR3 contains 13 residues. Germline CDR1 is SEHNR and CDR2 is FQNEAQ (reference sequence). V lost 1 base and J lost 2, with 5 bases in between. CDR3 DNA: TGTGCCAGCAGCTTAGGACGACAAGAGACCCAGTACTTC. Protein product: CASSLGRQETQYF.

V and J are TRBV6-5 and TRBJ2-5; a weak D match, TRBD2 (7 bases). In germline, CDR1 is MNHEY, CDR2 SVGAGI. CDR3 size: 17 residues. V lost 2 bases to trimming and J lost 4 bases, with 20 bases between them. CDR3: CASSYLNLGGARETQYF. The CDR3 region has the DNA TGTGCCAGCAGTTACCTTAATTTGGGGGGGGCCAGAGAGACCCAGTACTTC.

With respect to this clonotype: Just one base apart from a much larger clone, this may be a read error. The chain couples TRBV6-5 to TRBJ2-1; D not resolved. Trimming left V 5 bases short and J 9 bases short, with 17 bases between. The germline gives CDR1 MNHEY, CDR2 SVGAGI. There are 14 residues in the CDR3. Written as DNA, the CDR3 is TGTGCCAGCAGTCACTGGCATAACTCGGGTGAGCAGTTCTTC. Protein product: CASSHWHNSGEQFF.

This clonotype was observed many times. The chain links TRBV15 to TRBJ2-1, with D perhaps given as TRBD1 or TRBD2 (5 bases each). Trimming took off 3 bases at V and 2 bases at J, with 8 bases between the two ends. This CDR3 is built from 14 residues. Per the germline V gene, CDR1 is LNHNV and CDR2 is YYDKDF (reference sequence). The CDR3 nucleotides are TGTGCCACCAGCAGGGGACGGGCCTACAATGAGCAGTTCTTC. Encoded protein: CATSRGRAYNEQFF. Together with reference TRBV15 and TRBJ2-1, the CDR3 gives the full variable domain: DAMVIQNPRYQVTQFGKPVTLSCSQTLNHNVMYWYQQKSSQAPKLLFHYYDKDFNNEADTPDNFQSRRPNTSFCFLDIRSPGLGDTAMYLCATSRGRAYNEQFFGPGTRLTVL.

This clonotype was seen many times. This chain links TRBV6-1 with TRBJ2-2; D call uncertain. Trimming took off 6 bases at V and 0 bases at J, with 8 bases between the two ends. This CDR3 spans 14 amino acids. From germline, CDR1 is MNHNS and CDR2 SASEGT. CDR3 DNA sequence: TGTGCCAGCAGGAGGTCCCCGAACACCGGGGAGCTGTTTTTT. Its translation is CASRRSPNTGELFF.